Below are 5 T cell receptor beta chains sequenced from a single sample in a study of beta chain features in type 1 diabetes. The whole isolated RNA underwent reverse transcription, so sequencing captured expressed TCRB transcripts. Libraries were prepared by immunoSEQ multiplex PCR; TCRdb keeps only in-frame clonotypes and omits some of them. The table includes fewer than 900,000 clones, about a sixth detected once. The source material was naive CD4+ T cells from blood. Receptors were obtained from a woman aged 18-29 years in good health.

This clone was observed a handful of times. V is TRBV6-5 and J is TRBJ2-1; 9 positions match TRBD1. The CDR3 is 16 amino acids. V trimming: 0 bases; J trimming: 6 bases; junction bases outside the gene matches: 6. In germline, CDR1 is MNHEY, CDR2 SVGAGI. The CDR3 DNA reads as TGTGCCAGCAGTTACTCAGGGACAGGGCATGGCAATGAGCAGTTCTTC. This encodes CASSYSGTGHGNEQFF.

The rearrangement uses TRBV28 and TRBJ2-3; D is perhaps TRBD2 (7 bases). Trimming cost V 8 bases and J 0 bases, with 18 bases left between them. Germline V lookup: CDR1 MDHEN, CDR2 SYDVKM. The CDR3 spans 16 residues. The CDR3 DNA is TGTGCCAGCCGGGGGGCGGCCGTACCTAGCACAGATACGCAGTATTTT. Translating gives CASRGAAVPSTDTQYF.

This clone has only a few counts. V gene TRBV23-1 combines with J gene TRBJ2-5, with D perhaps TRBD2 (6 bases). TRBV23-1 is an ORF, and what it does is uncertain. The V and J ends lost 4 bases and 5 bases respectively, with 17 bases between them. This CDR3 spans 15 amino acids. CDR3 amino acids: CASSPGTPVVETQYF. In DNA, the CDR3 is TGCGCCAGCAGTCCGGGGACTCCAGTGGTGGAGACCCAGTACTTC.

This clone has a handful of counts. The chain recombines TRBV5-1 with TRBJ2-1; 7 nucleotides match TRBD1. V trimming: 2 bases; J trimming: 0 bases; junction bases outside the gene matches: 5. The CDR3 contains 16 residues. Germline CDR1 reads SGHRS; CDR2 reads YFSETQ. The CDR3 DNA reads TGCGCCAGCAGCTTCCATACAGGGGACTCCTACAATGAGCAGTTCTTC. Amino acid sequence: CASSFHTGDSYNEQFF.

On this clone: The identical CDR3 is also encoded by other nucleotide sequences in the sample. This chain joins TRBV5-1 and TRBJ2-3, with 10 bases that match TRBD2. J lost 3 bases, V lost 0 bases, and 4 bases had no gene match. The CDR3 extends over 16 amino acids. CDR1 and CDR2 (germline): SGHRS, YFSETQ. The CDR3 DNA is TGCGCCAGCAGCTTGGGCGCTAGCGGGAGTACAGATACGCAGTATTTT. Amino acids: CASSLGASGSTDTQYF.